The sequence of this TCR beta chain was determined in a study of T cells expressing NK-cell markers. In generating TCR beta cDNA, 5'RACE template switching with UMIs was used. One entry per CDR3 protein, without DNA, is what TCRdb gives after re-calling the 5' RACE reads. Here the sample table reports 350,000 to 450,000 distinct CDR3 sequences. Germline lookup yields CDR1 MNHNS and CDR2 SASEGT. The CDR3 has 13 amino acids. The J gene is TRBJ2-2, the V gene TRBV6-1. The sequence derives from a man aged 18-70 years in good health. What was sequenced was blood T cells: a sorted CD56 or NKG2C T cell subset, CD4+ or CD8+ T cells, or bulk PBMC T cells (not recorded which). CDR3 in amino acids: CATLEYGNGELFF.